These T cell receptor beta chains were read from a single sample in a study of T cell responses to AZD1222 COVID-19 vaccine. Assay: immunoSEQ multiplex PCR; the TCRdb copy retains only in-frame clones and omits some. This repertoire shows some 150,000 clones, around 93% found once; its top ten account for approximately 2%. The sequencing here drew on peripheral blood, taken on day 0 of AZD1222 vaccination. These TCRs come from an adult in good health. Both conserved end residues are part of each CDR3. D genes are given only for firm matches. Clone sizes are given selectively: once, few, many, or a class where the clone is expanded.

D gene | CDR3 length | clone size | J gene | V gene | CDR3 DNA | CDR3 protein
TRBD1 | 12 | NA | TRBJ2-3 | TRBV10-1 | TGCGCCAGCAGTGAAGGGGGCCAGGCGCAGTATTTT | CASSEGGQAQYF
NA | 13 | once | TRBJ1-2 | TRBV27 | TGTGCCAGCAGTCCGGGTGGGGACTATGGCTACACCTTC | CASSPGGDYGYTF
NA | 17 | NA | TRBJ2-1 | TRBV6-1 | TGTGCCAGCAGTGATTTGGGAAGTTGGGGCCCTTACAATGAGCAGTTCTTC | CASSDLGSWGPYNEQFF
TRBD2 | 15 | NA | TRBJ2-3 | TRBV15 | TGTGCCACCAGCAGAGATCGGGGGGTAACAGATACGCAGTATTTT | CATSRDRGVTDTQYF
TRBD1 | 13 | NA | TRBJ1-1 | TRBV15 | TGTGCCACCGACGACAGGGTGGGCACTGAAGCTTTCTTT | CATDDRVGTEAFF
TRBD2 | 13 | NA | TRBJ2-5 | TRBV5-1 | TGCGCCAGCAGTTCCGGGGGGCAAGAGACCCAGTACTTC | CASSSGGQETQYF
NA | 16 | NA | TRBJ2-1 | TRBV5-6 | TGTGCCAGCAGCTTGGGTTTGGGGAGCTCCTACAATGAGCAGTTCTTC | CASSLGLGSSYNEQFF
NA | 14 | NA | TRBJ2-7 | TRBV6-5 | TGTGCCAGCAGTTACTCGGCAGGGGCCTACGAGCAGTACTTC | CASSYSAGAYEQYF
NA | 13 | NA | TRBJ1-5 | TRBV27 | TGTGCCAGCAGCCTTTTTCGTAATCAGCCCCAGCATTTT | CASSLFRNQPQHF
TRBD1 | 17 | NA | TRBJ1-5 | TRBV9 | TGTGCCAGCAGCGTAGGCTCAGGGACAGAGGGCAATCAGCCCCAGCATTTT | CASSVGSGTEGNQPQHF
TRBD1 | 16 | once | TRBJ1-1 | TRBV7-2 | TGTGCCAGCAGCTCTTACGGGACAGGGGAGAACACTGAAGCTTTCTTT | CASSSYGTGENTEAFF
TRBD1 | 14 | NA | TRBJ2-1 | TRBV18 | TGTGCCAGCTCACCTGGGACAGGGGACAATGAGCAGTTCTTC | CASSPGTGDNEQFF
TRBD2 | 16 | NA | TRBJ2-3 | TRBV14 | TGTGCCAGCAGCCCCCGACTAGCGTCTCGCACAGATACGCAGTATTTT | CASSPRLASRTDTQYF
NA | 14 | NA | TRBJ2-2 | TRBV5-1 | TGCGCGACAAGCACCGGGGACCACACCGGGGAGCTGTTTTTT | CATSTGDHTGELFF
NA | 15 | NA | TRBJ2-2 | TRBV7-8 | TGTGCCAGCAGCTTAGACAACGGCGGGACCGGGGAGCTGTTTTTT | CASSLDNGGTGELFF
NA | 12 | NA | TRBJ1-2 | TRBV2 | TGTGCCAGCCGGGCGGGGGGCTCTGGCTACACCTTC | CASRAGGSGYTF
TRBD1 | 14 | NA | TRBJ1-1 | TRBV5-6 | TGTGCCAGCAATGCAGACAGGGTCAACACTGAAGCTTTCTTT | CASNADRVNTEAFF
NA | 16 | NA | TRBJ2-2 | TRBV5-1 | TGCGCCAGCAGCTTGGCCGGGCTTGCTAGGGGCGGGGAGCTGTTTTTT | CASSLAGLARGGELFF
NA | 13 | NA | TRBJ1-5 | TRBV11-2 | TGTGCCAGCAGCTTAATTGTCGAACAGCCCCAGCATTTT | CASSLIVEQPQHF
TRBD2 | 15 | NA | TRBJ2-1 | TRBV9 | TGTGCCAGCAGCGGACTCGGACTAGCGGGAGTTGAGCAGTTCTTC | CASSGLGLAGVEQFF
NA | 13 | NA | TRBJ2-3 | TRBV11-2 | TGTGCCTCCCTCTCTAGCGGCACAGATACGCAGTATTTT | CASLSSGTDTQYF
NA | 13 | NA | TRBJ2-5 | TRBV5-1 | TGCGCCAGCAGCTTGAGTGGGCGGCCCCCGGGGTACTTC | CASSLSGRPPGYF
NA | 15 | NA | TRBJ2-2 | TRBV19 | TGTGCCAGTAGTATTGGGAGATCGAACACCGGGGAGCTGTTTTTT | CASSIGRSNTGELFF
NA | 14 | NA | TRBJ2-3 | TRBV6-5 | TGTGCCAGCAGGAACGGAGGAGGCACAGATACGCAGTATTTT | CASRNGGGTDTQYF
TRBD1 | 15 | NA | TRBJ1-5 | TRBV4-2 | TGTGCCAGCAGCCAGGCGACAGGGGGCTATCAGCCCCAGCATTTT | CASSQATGGYQPQHF
NA | 15 | NA | TRBJ2-3 | TRBV2 | TGTGCCAGCAGTGCGGGCGGCGTGGGCACAGATACGCAGTATTTT | CASSAGGVGTDTQYF
TRBD1 | 11 | NA | TRBJ1-1 | TRBV10-3 | TGTGCCACCGGACAGGGAGATGAAGCTTTCTTT | CATGQGDEAFF
NA | 13 | NA | TRBJ1-1 | TRBV4-1 | TGCGCCAGCAGCCAAGAGTGGCGCACTGAAGCTTTCTTT | CASSQEWRTEAFF
NA | 12 | NA | TRBJ2-1 | TRBV4-1 | TGCGCCAGCAGCCAATGGCCCCAAGAGCAGTTCTTC | CASSQWPQEQFF
NA | 14 | NA | TRBJ1-1 | TRBV9 | TGTGCCAGCAGAAACATCGCGGGGAACACTGAAGCTTTCTTT | CASRNIAGNTEAFF
NA | 11 | NA | TRBJ1-1 | TRBV5-6 | TGTGCCAGCAGCTCCGAGGGCGAAGCTTTCTTT | CASSSEGEAFF
NA | 15 | NA | TRBJ2-5 | TRBV5-1 | TGCGCCAGCAGCTTGGTAGGGGGTCCGCAAGAGACCCAGTACTTC | CASSLVGGPQETQYF
NA | 12 | NA | TRBJ1-1 | TRBV12-3/TRBV12-4 | TGTGCCAGCAGCCGGATGGACACTGAAGCTTTCTTT | CASSRMDTEAFF
NA | 15 | NA | TRBJ1-1 | TRBV7-2 | TGTGCCAGCAGCCTACGTGGACGGCGGAACACTGAAGCTTTCTTT | CASSLRGRRNTEAFF
TRBD1 | 15 | NA | TRBJ1-1 | TRBV6-5 | TGTGCCAGCAGTCGGGACAGTCCTATGAACACTGAAGCTTTCTTT | CASSRDSPMNTEAFF
TRBD2 | 16 | NA | TRBJ2-2 | TRBV5-8 | TGTGCCAGCAGCTTGGGGCTAGCGGTGAACACCGGGGAGCTGTTTTTT | CASSLGLAVNTGELFF
NA | 14 | NA | TRBJ1-6 | TRBV28 | TGTGCCAGCAGTCCGACAAAATATAATTCACCCCTCCACTTT | CASSPTKYNSPLHF
NA | 14 | NA | TRBJ2-2 | TRBV18 | TGTGCCAGCTCAAGGGACGCGAACACCGGGGAGCTGTTTTTT | CASSRDANTGELFF
NA | 12 | NA | TRBJ2-3 | TRBV28 | TGTGCCAGCCATAGCAGGGCAGATACGCAGTATTTT | CASHSRADTQYF
NA | 15 | NA | TRBJ1-1 | TRBV5-1 | TGCGCCAGCAGCACCATTCCCAGGGGCGACACTGAAGCTTTCTTT | CASSTIPRGDTEAFF
NA | 15 | once | TRBJ1-1 | TRBV7-9 | TGTGCCAGCAGCCTAGGACAGACGTTGAACACTGAAGCTTTCTTT | CASSLGQTLNTEAFF